One sample yielded the 18 T cell receptor beta chains listed below, sequenced in a study of blood T cell repertoires in COVID-19. The data were produced by immunoSEQ multiplex PCR, yet TCRdb's version contains in-frame clones alone and is incomplete. This sample has about 320,000 clones, with 88% found just once. Sequences were obtained from peripheral blood. The origin of the receptors is a woman in her 30s with COVID-19, enrolled during active disease.

The chain employs TRBV5-1 and TRBJ1-2; D may be TRBD1 (6 bases). CDR3 length: 16 residues. The germline V and J ends were trimmed by 4 bases and 2 bases, with 18 bases remaining between them. CDR1 SGHRS and CDR2 YFSETQ come from the germline V gene. The CDR3 loop is CASSPSGVPKNYGYTF. CDR3 in DNA: TGCGCCAGCAGCCCCTCAGGGGTCCCAAAGAACTATGGCTACACCTTC.

The table lists this clone with a few counts. The V gene is TRBV3-1 (or the pseudogene TRBV3-2), the J gene TRBJ2-6; 8 bases are a match to TRBD2. V dropped 4 bases and J dropped 0; count of bases not matched to a gene: 5. The germline V gene encodes CDR1 LGHDT and CDR2 YNNKEL (reference sequence). CDR3 size: 17 residues. Here the CDR3 DNA reads TGTGCCAGCAGCCTTCCGGGGGGGGCCTCTGGGGCCAACGTCCTGACTTTC. This encodes CASSLPGGASGANVLTF.

The gene calls are TRBV29-1 and TRBJ1-1; unclear D gene. This CDR3 is built from 15 residues. Germline CDR1 reads SQVTM; CDR2 reads ANQGSEA. Trimming took off 4 bases at V and 0 bases at J, with 15 bases between the two ends. In DNA, the CDR3 is TGCAGCGTTGCCCTGGGGTGGAGGATGAACACTGAAGCTTTCTTT. It is translated as CSVALGWRMNTEAFF. Variable domain in full (rest from reference TRBV29-1 and TRBJ1-1): SAVISQKPSRDICQRGTSLTIQCQVDSQVTMMFWYRQQPGQSLTLIATANQGSEATYESGFVIDKFPISRPNLTFSTLTVSNMSPEDSSIYLCSVALGWRMNTEAFFGQGTRLTVV.

The sample holds a few counts of this clone. The chain uses TRBV7-2 and TRBJ1-1, with 10 bases matching TRBD1. CDR1 is SGHTA, CDR2 FQGNSA, per germline. The CDR3 is 15 residues long. V was clipped by 5 bases and J by 4 bases; unmatched bases: 7. CDR3 sequence (DNA): TGTGCCAGCAGCCTGTATGGACAGGGGGTCACTGAAGCTTTCTTT. Translated: CASSLYGQGVTEAFF.

This clone was detected a few times. This chain joins TRBV6-6 and TRBJ1-5; a weak D match, TRBD1 (6 bases). Germline CDR1 is MNHNY and CDR2 is SVGAGI (reference sequence). Trimming pared 5 bases from V and 2 bases from J, leaving 10 bases between. The CDR3 sequence is 14 residues long. CDR3 sequence reads: CASSQEGGNQPQHF. The CDR3 nucleotides are TGTGCCAGCAGTCAAGAGGGGGGCAATCAGCCCCAGCATTTT.

The rearrangement uses TRBV7-9 and TRBJ1-6; unclear D gene. Looked up from germline, CDR1 is SEHNR and CDR2 is FQNEAQ (reference sequence). Trimming left V 1 base short and J 6 bases short, with 10 bases between. The CDR3 totals 15 residues. CDR3 sequence: CASSLDGRSNSPLHF. The CDR3 DNA follows: TGTGCCAGCAGCTTAGATGGCAGGTCTAATTCACCCCTCCACTTT.

This chain connects TRBV27 to TRBJ2-2, with no clear D. The V and J ends lost 3 bases and 4 bases respectively, with 12 bases between them. There are 15 residues in the CDR3. Germline CDR1 reads MNHEY; CDR2 reads SMNVEV (reference sequence). DNA for the CDR3: TGTGCCAGCAGTTTTGACTGGCCACCCACCGGGGAGCTGTTTTTT. It yields the protein CASSFDWPPTGELFF.

This chain's CDR3 is CASSPGGSGANVLTF. Written as DNA, the CDR3 is TGTGCCAGCAGCCCAGGGGGCTCTGGGGCCAACGTCCTGACTTTC. The chain couples TRBV6-4 to TRBJ2-6; 7 positions match TRBD1. CDR1 and CDR2 from the germline V gene are MRHNA and SNTAGT. V was pared by 6 bases and J by 0 bases, with 2 bases of the junction left unmatched. The CDR3 is made up of 15 amino acids.

This clone appeared a single time. V usage is TRBV9 and J usage is TRBJ1-1, with D uncertain. V was cut by 0 bases and J by 2 bases, with 11 bases left in between. Germline CDR1 reads SGDLS; CDR2 reads YYNGEE. This CDR3 is built from 15 residues. As DNA, the CDR3 is TGTGCCAGCAGCGTAGCTCCGACGGGTAACACTGAAGCTTTCTTT. Its translation is CASSVAPTGNTEAFF.

The CDR3: CASSHHRGRTGELFF. For the CDR3, the DNA is TGTGCCAGCAGCCACCACAGGGGTCGCACCGGGGAGCTGTTTTTT. V usage is TRBV14 and J usage is TRBJ2-2; TRBD1 aligns across 7 bases. V lost 3 bases, J lost 4 bases, and 5 bases stayed unmatched. The CDR3 covers 15 residues. CDR1 SGHDN and CDR2 FVKESK come from the germline V gene.

The J gene is TRBJ2-1, the V gene TRBV27, with D maybe TRBD2 (5 bases). Germline V gives CDR1 MNHEY, CDR2 SMNVEV (reference sequence). The CDR3 covers 15 residues. Trimming removed 8 bases from V and 3 bases from J, with 17 bases in between. CDR3 bases: TGTGCCAGCCAAATAGCGACACGCTTCTACAATGAGCAGTTCTTC. Protein sequence: CASQIATRFYNEQFF.

The chain couples TRBV10-3 to TRBJ2-3, with TRBD2 matching over 7 bases. Germline V gene lookup returns CDR1 ENHRY and CDR2 SYGVKD. Trimming cost V 3 bases and J 8 bases; bases outside gene matches: 5. The CDR3 covers 13 residues. The CDR3 nucleotides are TGTGCCATCAGTGATCGGTCTAGCGGTACGCAGTATTTT. It is translated as CAISDRSSGTQYF.

The chain links TRBV30 to TRBJ1-1; 8 bases map to TRBD1. Looked up from germline, CDR1 is GTSNPN and CDR2 is SVGIG (reference sequence). The junction had 16 bases not matched to a gene; V was cut back by 3 bases and J by 4 bases. This CDR3 has 17 residues. CDR3 DNA: TGTGCCTGGAGGGACCAAGCCCCAGGGGGCTTGCTCACTGAAGCTTTCTTT. This gives the protein CAWRDQAPGGLLTEAFF.

The chain joins TRBV10-3 to TRBJ2-5; 8 bases agree with TRBD1. Germline CDR1 ENHRY, CDR2 SYGVKD. The CDR3 extends over 15 amino acids. V was clipped by 2 bases and J by 5 bases; unmatched bases: 7. The CDR3 protein is CAISEPGTGEETQYF. In nucleotides, the CDR3 is TGTGCCATCAGTGAGCCCGGGACAGGAGAGGAGACCCAGTACTTC.

This chain uses TRBV7-2 with TRBJ1-2, with D possibly matching TRBD1 (6 bases). Germline CDR1 is SGHTA and CDR2 is FQGNSA. The CDR3 has 15 residues. Between the trimmed V and J ends, which lost 5 bases and 3 bases, there was a span of 16 bases. Here the CDR3 reads CASSEGTSTYYGYTF. For the CDR3, the DNA is TGTGCCAGCAGCGAAGGGACAAGTACCTACTATGGCTACACCTTC.

The chain recombines TRBV5-4 with TRBJ1-2, with D hard to call. CDR1 is SGHNT, CDR2 YYREEE, per germline (reference sequence). The V gene lost 0 bases and the J gene lost 4 bases, with 4 bases spanning the gap. This CDR3 contains 12 residues. CDR3 amino acids: CASSLDTYGYTF. The CDR3 nucleotides are TGTGCCAGCAGCTTGGACACCTATGGCTACACCTTC.

The V gene is TRBV19, the J gene TRBJ1-3; no firm D call. The germline V gene encodes CDR1 LNHDA and CDR2 SQIVND (reference sequence). This CDR3 contains 13 residues. The germline V and J ends were trimmed by 5 bases and 0 bases, with 5 bases remaining between them. CDR3 sequence reads: CASSLYSGNTIYF. DNA of the CDR3: TGTGCCAGTAGTCTCTACTCTGGAAACACCATATATTTT.

The V call is TRBV5-8, the J call TRBJ1-5, with 9 nucleotides matching TRBD1. Germline assignment: CDR1 SGHTS and CDR2 YDEGEE. The CDR3 extends over 18 amino acids. After removal of 1 base from V and 6 bases from J, the junction contained 14 bases not matched to a gene. Here the CDR3 DNA reads TGTGCCAGCAGCTTGACAGGGGGCAGGCCGGTACGTGGTCAGCCCCAGCATTTT. This codes for CASSLTGGRPVRGQPQHF.